The 12 T cell receptor beta chains below come from one sample, sequenced in a study of graft-versus-host responses after intestinal transplantation. For these TCRs, the target antigens are not known. Clones were read by immunoSEQ multiplex PCR, and TCRdb kept only the in-frame ones, dropping some. The table lists approximately 78,000 clones, 87% of them singletons, with around 8% in the top ten. Sample: unstimulated CD8+ T cells sorted from spleen or lymph node cells, taken before transplant. These receptor sequences come from a human donor who was the organ donor for an intestinal transplant.

There are a few counts of this clone. Compared with germline, one end of the junction differs, possibly owing to a read error. The chain couples TRBV7-2 to TRBJ1-2; D unresolved. Per the germline V gene, CDR1 is SGHTA and CDR2 is FQGNSA. The CDR3 runs 12 residues. The CDR3 loop reads CASSPTPGDLAF. The DNA of the CDR3 is TGTGCCAGCAGCCCCACTCCAGGCGATCTCGCCTTC.

This rearrangement joins TRBV27 to TRBJ2-7; D is ambiguous. The CDR3 runs 15 residues. Trimming stripped 0 bases from V and 0 bases from J, with 9 bases between. Germline CDR1 and CDR2: MNHEY and SMNVEV (reference sequence). The CDR3 is CASSLSYASSYEQYF. CDR3 bases: TGTGCCAGCAGTTTATCGTATGCTAGCTCCTACGAGCAGTACTTC.

In its sample, this clone was seen a few times. The chain recombines TRBV7-3 with TRBJ1-1; TRBD1 is a possible D gene (6 bases). Germline V gene lookup returns CDR1 SGHTA and CDR2 FQGTGA. Trimming removed 1 base at V and 1 base at J, with 10 bases between. This CDR3 is 15 amino acids long. The CDR3 bases are TGTGCCAGCAGCTTAATAGGGGGGGGGAACACTGAAGCTTTCTTT. Encoded protein: CASSLIGGGNTEAFF.

This clone appeared a few times. The chain joins TRBV9 to TRBJ2-3; D ambiguous. V shed 3 bases and J shed 2 bases, with 10 bases lying between them. This CDR3 spans 14 amino acids. Germline-derived CDR1 and CDR2 are SGDLS and YYNGEE. CDR3 sequence reads: CASSAVLSTDTQYF. The CDR3, as DNA: TGTGCCAGCAGCGCCGTGCTATCCACAGATACGCAGTATTTT. Based on the CDR3 plus reference TRBV9 and TRBJ2-3, the full variable domain is DSGVTQTPKHLITATGQRVTLRCSPRSGDLSVYWYQQSLDQGLQFLIQYYNGEERAKGNILERFSAQQFPDLHSELNLSSLELGDSALYFCASSAVLSTDTQYFGPGTRLTVL.

The CDR3 spells CASSREPGGKLFF. The DNA of the CDR3 is TGTGCCAGCAGCCGAGAGCCTGGCGGAAAACTGTTTTTT. The chain carries TRBV7-9 and TRBJ1-4; D ambiguous. V was cut by 5 bases and J by 10 bases, with 14 bases left in between. This CDR3 contains 13 residues. Germline V gene lookup returns CDR1 SEHNR and CDR2 FQNEAQ (reference sequence).

This chain joins TRBV2 and TRBJ2-3; TRBD1 is a possible D gene (5 bases). This CDR3 spans 16 amino acids. The ends were cut back, 2 bases at V and 0 bases at J, with 12 bases in the middle. CDR1 is SNHLY, CDR2 FYNNEI, per germline. CDR3 nucleotides: TGTGCCAGCAGTGAACGGACAAGGGATAGCACAGATACGCAGTATTTT. This translates into CASSERTRDSTDTQYF.

The chain is built from TRBV5-1 and TRBJ2-3, with 11 bases that match TRBD2. Germline trimming cut 3 bases from V and 1 base from J; bases unmatched to any gene: 7. This CDR3 is built from 17 residues. Germline CDR1 and CDR2: SGHRS and YFSETQ. The chain's CDR3 is CASSWTGLADRTDTQYF. DNA for the CDR3: TGCGCCAGCAGCTGGACGGGACTAGCGGACCGCACAGATACGCAGTATTTT.

This chain uses TRBV27 with TRBJ1-1, with D perhaps matching TRBD1 (5 bases). This CDR3 spans 12 amino acids. V lost 5 bases, J lost 6 bases, and 10 bases lay in between. Looked up from germline, CDR1 is MNHEY and CDR2 is SMNVEV (reference sequence). The CDR3 DNA follows: TGTGCCAGCAGTCCCCCGGGGGCTGAAGCTTTCTTT. Amino acids: CASSPPGAEAFF.

The chain is built from TRBV28 and TRBJ2-5; the match to TRBD2 covers 9 bases. J gave up 4 bases and V 1 base, and 10 bases lay outside the gene matches. In germline, CDR1 is MDHEN, CDR2 SYDVKM. The CDR3 has 17 residues. CDR3 amino acids: CASSLYLAGTPGETQYF. The DNA of the CDR3 is TGTGCCAGCAGTTTATATCTAGCGGGGACCCCCGGAGAGACCCAGTACTTC.

This chain uses TRBV4-2 with TRBJ1-5; no clear D gene. Germline lookup yields CDR1 LGHNA and CDR2 YNFKEQ. CDR3 length: 13 residues. Trimming cost V 2 bases and J 4 bases, with 6 bases left between them. The CDR3 is CASSQTVNQPQHF. DNA for the CDR3: TGTGCCAGCAGCCAAACAGTTAATCAGCCCCAGCATTTT.

The V call is TRBV4-1, the J call TRBJ2-1; D unclear. This CDR3 contains 14 residues. Germline assignment: CDR1 MGHRA and CDR2 YSYEKL. The V end lost 3 bases, the J end lost 8 bases, and 14 bases lay between the germline ends. The CDR3 protein is CASSQLSLGDEQFF. DNA for the CDR3: TGCGCCAGCAGCCAGCTTAGCCTTGGGGATGAGCAGTTCTTC.

This chain uses TRBV28 with TRBJ1-5, with unresolved D. The CDR3 length is 13 residues. The germline CDR1 and CDR2 sequences are MDHEN and SYDVKM. Trimming took 7 bases from V and 3 from J, leaving 10 bases between them. The CDR3 loop reads CASNRQPNQPQHF. CDR3 in DNA: TGTGCCAGCAATAGGCAACCCAATCAGCCCCAGCATTTT.